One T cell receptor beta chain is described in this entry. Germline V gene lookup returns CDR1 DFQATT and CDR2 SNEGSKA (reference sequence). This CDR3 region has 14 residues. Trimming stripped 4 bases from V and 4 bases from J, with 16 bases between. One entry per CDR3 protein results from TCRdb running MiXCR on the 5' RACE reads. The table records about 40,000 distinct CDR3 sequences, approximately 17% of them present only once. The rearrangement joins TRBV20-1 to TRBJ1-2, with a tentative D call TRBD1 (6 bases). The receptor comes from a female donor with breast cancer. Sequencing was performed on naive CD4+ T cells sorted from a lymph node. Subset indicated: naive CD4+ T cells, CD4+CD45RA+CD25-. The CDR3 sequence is CSATQGHRTYGYTF. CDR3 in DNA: TGCAGTGCTACTCAGGGACATAGGACCTATGGCTACACCTTC.